This entry describes one T cell receptor beta chain. The naive CD8 fraction comprised CD45RO-negative cells positively selected for CCR7 and excluded terminally differentiated effector memory CD45RA+ cells. This CDR3 is 16 amino acids long. Germline V gene data show CDR1 as WNHNN and CDR2 as SYGVQD (reference sequence). With V trimmed by 0 bases and J by 2 bases, 7 bases remained unmatched. The data were obtained in a study of shared clonotypes between healthy human individuals. Under the authors' procedure: Without quality scores, immunoSEQ junctional reads could not be filtered like full-length reads. Clones were sequenced by immunoSEQ multiplex PCR, and TCRdb holds only the in-frame ones, with some missing. For V, J and clone size, that table is used; D and trimming come from the DNA. The table shows roughly 590,000 clones, with over 95% occurring only once.

Sequenced input: naive CD8+ T cells sorted from blood. This clonotype was sampled from a woman aged 25-40 years in good health. V and J are TRBV10-1 and TRBJ2-7; the match to TRBD2 covers 7 bases. The CDR3 is CASSESNGAGTYEQYF. CDR3 nucleotide sequence: TGCGCCAGCAGTGAGTCCAATGGAGCGGGGACCTACGAGCAGTACTTC.